The T cell receptor (beta chain) described here comes from a study of T-cell memory formation after mild COVID-19. The table lists this clonotype with a few counts. TCRdb reanalysed the 5' RACE reads using MiXCR and keeps one entry per CDR3 protein. The profile shows about 400,000 distinct CDR3 sequences, approximately 14% of them singletons. Germline V gene sequence: CDR1 SGHNT, CDR2 YENEEA. V was shortened by 5 bases and J by 3 bases, with 5 bases between the two germline ends. The CDR3 has 12 residues. The receptor comes from a man between 18 and 35 years old who had mild COVID-19 (a few samples of this study predate the infection). Cell type and time point are not known. The genes are TRBV11-3 and TRBJ1-3, with no clear D. The sample taken for sequencing was PBMCs or a T cell subset sorted from them (not recorded which). The CDR3, as DNA: TGTGCCAGCAGCCGAGATGGAAACACCATATATTTT. Translating gives CASSRDGNTIYF.